Included here is one TCR beta chain sequence, with context. This entry belongs to a study of shared clonotypes between healthy human individuals. J gave up 8 bases and V 3 bases, and 8 bases lay outside the gene matches. The CDR3 covers 15 residues. Germline V gives CDR1 LNHDA, CDR2 SQIVND (reference sequence). The naive CD8 subset, CD45RO-negative cells positively selected for CCR7, excluded terminally differentiated effector memory CD45RA+ cells. Per sorted-subset replicate PCR, input was around 200 ng DNA, representing roughly 30,000 T cell genomes. Some clones are missing from TCRdb's copy, which holds only in-frame ones; the method was immunoSEQ multiplex PCR. Seen here are about 610,000 clones, approximately 96% observed once, and the top ten hold roughly 0.1%.

The receptor was derived from a woman in her 30s in good health. This chain uses TRBV19 with TRBJ1-4; 8 nucleotides agree with TRBD1. Sequenced material: naive CD8+ T cells sorted from blood. The CDR3 region has the DNA TGTGCCAGTAGTATGGGGCAGGGGGCTCGAGAAAAACTGTTTTTT. Its protein is CASSMGQGAREKLFF. The entire variable domain, with the rest obtained from reference TRBV19 and TRBJ1-4, is as follows: DGGITQSPKYLFRKEGQNVTLSCEQNLNHDAMYWYRQDPGQGLRLIYYSQIVNDFQKGDIAEGYSVSREKKESFPLTVTSAQKNPTAFYLCASSMGQGAREKLFFGSGTQLSVL.